This T cell receptor (beta chain) was profiled in a study of cytomegalovirus exposure and HLA in healthy donors. Study-wide background: The roughly 700 first-cohort repertoires shared a platform with the 130 or so validation repertoires, as reported in a later analysis.

The germline V gene encodes CDR1 SGHNT and CDR2 YENEEA. V lost 5 bases to trimming and J lost 2 bases, with 13 bases between them. This CDR3 is 14 amino acids long. Only in-frame clones appear in the TCRdb table, and some are missing; sequencing was by immunoSEQ multiplex PCR. The table has roughly 130,000 clones, roughly 90% seen once. This TCR derives from a man aged 25-40 years in good health and CMV-seronegative. This chain connects TRBV11-3 to TRBJ2-7, with D possibly TRBD2 on 6 matching bases. The sequencing sample was made of PBMCs. CDR3 sequence reads: CASSPGPGAYEQYF. The CDR3, as DNA: TGTGCCAGCAGCCCAGGCCCGGGGGCCTACGAGCAGTACTTC.